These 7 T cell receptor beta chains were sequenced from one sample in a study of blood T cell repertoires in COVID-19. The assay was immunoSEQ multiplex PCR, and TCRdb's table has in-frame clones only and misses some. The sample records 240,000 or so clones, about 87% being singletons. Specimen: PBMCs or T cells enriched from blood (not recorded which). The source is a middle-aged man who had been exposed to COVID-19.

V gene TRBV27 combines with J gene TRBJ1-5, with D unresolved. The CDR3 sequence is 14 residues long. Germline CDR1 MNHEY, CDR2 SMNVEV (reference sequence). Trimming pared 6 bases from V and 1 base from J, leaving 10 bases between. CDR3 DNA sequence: TGTGCCAGCAGAGAACAGAGAAGCAATCAGCCCCAGCATTTT. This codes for CASREQRSNQPQHF.

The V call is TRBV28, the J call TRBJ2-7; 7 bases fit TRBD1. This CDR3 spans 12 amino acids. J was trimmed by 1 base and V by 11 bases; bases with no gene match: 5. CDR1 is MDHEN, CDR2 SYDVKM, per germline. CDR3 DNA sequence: TGTGCCTGCTCGGGACAGTCCTACGAGCAGTACGTC. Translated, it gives CACSGQSYEQYV.

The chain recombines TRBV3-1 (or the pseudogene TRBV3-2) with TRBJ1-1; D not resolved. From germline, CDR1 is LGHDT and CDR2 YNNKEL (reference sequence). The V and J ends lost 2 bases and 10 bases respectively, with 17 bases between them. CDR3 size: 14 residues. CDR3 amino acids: CASSQFGSPILAFF. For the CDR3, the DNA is TGTGCCAGCAGCCAATTTGGCAGTCCCATTTTAGCTTTCTTT.

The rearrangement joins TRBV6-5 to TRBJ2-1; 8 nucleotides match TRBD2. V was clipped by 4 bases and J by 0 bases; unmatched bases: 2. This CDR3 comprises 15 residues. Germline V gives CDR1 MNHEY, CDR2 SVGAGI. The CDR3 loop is CASSLAGSSYNEQFF. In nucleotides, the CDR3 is TGTGCCAGCAGTTTAGCGGGATCCTCCTACAATGAGCAGTTCTTC.

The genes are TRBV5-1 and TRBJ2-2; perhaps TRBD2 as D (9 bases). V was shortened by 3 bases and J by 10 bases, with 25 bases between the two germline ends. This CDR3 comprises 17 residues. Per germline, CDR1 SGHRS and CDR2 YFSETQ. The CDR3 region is CASSSLRQGTSREELFF. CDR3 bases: TGCGCCAGCAGCTCCCTTAGACAGGGGACTAGCAGGGAGGAGCTGTTTTTT.

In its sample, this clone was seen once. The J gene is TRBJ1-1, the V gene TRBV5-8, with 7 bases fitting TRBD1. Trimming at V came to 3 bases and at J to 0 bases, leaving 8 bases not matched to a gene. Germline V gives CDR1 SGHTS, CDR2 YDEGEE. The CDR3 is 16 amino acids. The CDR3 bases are TGTGCCAGCAGCTCCCTAGGACAGGACATGAACACTGAAGCTTTCTTT. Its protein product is CASSSLGQDMNTEAFF.

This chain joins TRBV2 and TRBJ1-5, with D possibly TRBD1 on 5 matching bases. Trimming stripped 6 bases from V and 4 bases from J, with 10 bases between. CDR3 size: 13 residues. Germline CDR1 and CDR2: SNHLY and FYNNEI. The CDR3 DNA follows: TGTGCCAGCAGAGTAACAGGTAATCAGCCCCAGCATTTT. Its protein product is CASRVTGNQPQHF.